These 12 T cell receptor beta chains came from one sample sequenced in a study of cytomegalovirus exposure and HLA in healthy donors. The PCR contained 60 Vbeta and 13 Jbeta primers. The data were produced by immunoSEQ multiplex PCR, yet TCRdb's version contains in-frame clones alone and is incomplete. The sample lists roughly 140,000 clones; 80% to 90% were seen once. Sequences were obtained from PBMCs. All receptors come from a woman aged 40-49 years in good health and CMV-seropositive.

V usage is TRBV9 and J usage is TRBJ1-4; TRBD1 might be the D (5 bases). The V gene's germline CDR1 is SGDLS and CDR2 YYNGEE. Trimming stripped 4 bases from V and 2 bases from J, with 12 bases between. The CDR3 spans 15 residues. CDR3 sequence (DNA): TGTGCCAGCAGCACATGGGGGGGGACTAATGAAAAACTGTTTTTT. Amino acids: CASSTWGGTNEKLFF.

This chain connects TRBV27 to TRBJ1-5; weak D call: TRBD1 (5 bases). The V end lost 4 bases, the J end lost 1 base, and 17 bases lay between the germline ends. The V gene's germline CDR1 is MNHEY and CDR2 SMNVEV (reference sequence). The CDR3 has 17 amino acids. CDR3 nucleotide sequence: TGTGCCAGCAGTTCGTCACGGGGGGGGTTAAGCAATCAGCCCCAGCATTTT. Residues: CASSSSRGGLSNQPQHF.

The chain carries TRBV15 and TRBJ2-7; possibly TRBD2 for D (5 bases). The end of the DNA fits TRBJ2-1 better, so the J call may be wrong. CDR1 is LNHNV and CDR2 is YYDKDF in the germline V gene (reference sequence). This CDR3 region has 15 residues. The CDR3: CATSRTGLSNYEQFF. The DNA of the CDR3 is TGTGCCACCAGCAGAACCGGACTTTCTAACTACGAGCAGTTCTTC.

This clone was counted a few times. The chain carries TRBV5-6 and TRBJ1-5; D is perhaps TRBD1 (5 bases). The CDR3 runs to 15 residues. Germline assignment: CDR1 SGHDT and CDR2 YYEEEE. With 1 base removed from V and 1 base from J, the gap between germline ends came to 9 bases. The CDR3 sequence is CASSLSGGSNQPQHF. The DNA of the CDR3 is TGTGCCAGCAGCTTGAGTGGGGGGAGCAATCAGCCCCAGCATTTT.

This clone was found once. This chain connects TRBV7-2 to TRBJ2-7; a weak D match, TRBD1 (6 bases). V was clipped by 3 bases and J by 2 bases, with 14 bases between them. This CDR3 contains 15 residues. Germline CDR1 reads SGHTA; CDR2 reads FQGNSA. As DNA, the CDR3 is TGTGCCAGCAGCTTTAGCAGGACAGTACCCTACGAGCAGTACTTC. Residues: CASSFSRTVPYEQYF.

This chain uses TRBV28 with TRBJ1-2; D gene unclear. Trimming cost V 5 bases and J 8 bases, with 9 bases left between them. This CDR3 spans 11 amino acids. Looked up from germline, CDR1 is MDHEN and CDR2 is SYDVKM. CDR3 nucleotide sequence: TGTGCCAGCAGTCGGCCTAGGGGCTACACCTTC. Protein: CASSRPRGYTF.

This clone was detected only a few times. Other DNA sequences in this sample translate to the same CDR3. The chain joins TRBV9 to TRBJ1-2, with 8 bases matching TRBD1. V shed 2 bases, J shed 4 bases, and the junction held 4 bases outside the gene matches. The germline gives CDR1 SGDLS, CDR2 YYNGEE. CDR3 length: 14 residues. The chain's CDR3 is CASSVGQGAYGYTF. The CDR3 DNA sequence: TGTGCCAGCAGCGTCGGACAGGGAGCCTATGGCTACACCTTC.

V is TRBV7-3 and J is TRBJ2-3, with D perhaps TRBD2 (7 bases). This CDR3 has 15 residues. From germline, CDR1 is SGHTA and CDR2 FQGTGA. V lost 3 bases to trimming and J lost 1 base, with 11 bases between them. CDR3 amino acids: CASSLGGAGTDTQYF. The CDR3 DNA sequence: TGTGCCAGCAGCTTGGGGGGGGCCGGCACAGATACGCAGTATTTT.

This sequence joins TRBV6-1 and TRBJ1-2; D gene unclear. The CDR3 covers 11 residues. Per germline, CDR1 MNHNS and CDR2 SASEGT. Between the trimmed V and J ends, which lost 2 bases and 9 bases, there was a span of 7 bases. The CDR3 sequence: CASSEKESYTF. CDR3 DNA sequence: TGTGCCAGCAGTGAAAAAGAGAGCTACACCTTC.

V gene TRBV7-9 combines with J gene TRBJ1-6, with D uncertain. The CDR3 is 15 amino acids. CDR1 and CDR2 (germline): SEHNR, FQNEAQ (reference sequence). V was shortened by 5 bases and J by 2 bases, with 10 bases between the two germline ends. The CDR3 spells CASSVTETYNSPLHF. The DNA for the CDR3 is TGTGCCAGCAGCGTAACAGAGACCTATAATTCACCCCTCCACTTT.

This rearrangement joins TRBV19 to TRBJ2-7; possibly TRBD2 for D (5 bases). V lost 3 bases and J 5 bases, leaving 11 bases between the germline ends. Germline loops: CDR1 LNHDA, CDR2 SQIVND (reference sequence). This CDR3 has 13 residues. In DNA form, the CDR3 reads TGTGCCAGTAGTATTGGAGGTCGAAACGAGCAGTACTTC. Translation gives CASSIGGRNEQYF. Full variable domain (remainder filled in from reference TRBV19 and TRBJ2-7): DGGITQSPKYLFRKEGQNVTLSCEQNLNHDAMYWYRQDPGQGLRLIYYSQIVNDFQKGDIAEGYSVSREKKESFPLTVTSAQKNPTAFYLCASSIGGRNEQYFGPGTRLTVT.

The V call is TRBV15, the J call TRBJ2-2, with a tentative D call TRBD2 (6 bases). The CDR3 runs 15 residues. V lost 6 bases to trimming and J lost 6 bases, with 17 bases between them. CDR1 and CDR2 from the germline V gene are LNHNV and YYDKDF (reference sequence). CDR3 protein: CATSRDWGVAGELFF. DNA for the CDR3: TGTGCCACCAGTAGGGACTGGGGGGTGGCCGGGGAGCTGTTTTTT.